This passage covers 17 T cell receptor beta chains from one sample sequenced in a study of cytomegalovirus exposure and HLA in healthy donors (dated 2017 in TCRdb). Library construction relied on the immunoSEQ multiplex PCR assay. The multiplex PCR relied on a mix of 60 forward primers for TCR Vbeta segments and 13 reverse primers for TCR Jbeta segments. Sourced from immuneACCESS, this table was stored by TCRdb with only in-frame sequences that have V and J called. A share of the clones is absent; for the studies checked, an unresolved V gene accounts for under half, and the remainder has no known explanation. In this sample the table shows about 140,000 clones, 73% of which occur a single time. The ten largest clones capture around 1.2% of the sample. Sequencing was carried out using PBMCs. All receptors derive from a woman between 35 and 50 years old in good health and CMV-seronegative.

This CDR3 is CASSLAGGVGDTEAFF. The CDR3 bases are TGCGCCAGCAGCTTGGCCGGGGGAGTGGGGGACACTGAAGCTTTCTTT. The rearrangement joins TRBV5-1 to TRBJ1-1; D perhaps matches TRBD1 (5 bases). This CDR3 region has 16 residues. The V end was cut by 0 bases, the J end by 3 bases, with 15 bases between. Germline V lookup: CDR1 SGHRS, CDR2 YFSETQ.

The chain joins TRBV6-6 to TRBJ2-3; D is unresolved. Germline CDR1 and CDR2: MNHNY and SVGAGI (reference sequence). V gave up 4 bases and J gave up 5 bases, with 4 bases separating them. The CDR3 totals 11 residues. CDR3 sequence (DNA): TGTGCCAGCAGTTCTTTAGATACGCAGTATTTT. Protein product: CASSSLDTQYF.

This clone was seen more than once but under ten times. The chain links TRBV4-1 to TRBJ1-1, with TRBD1 matching over 9 bases. The CDR3 has 16 residues. V gave up 2 bases and J gave up 4 bases; unmatched junction bases: 8. Germline V gives CDR1 MGHRA, CDR2 YSYEKL. The CDR3 DNA reads TGCGCCAGCAGCCAATCTCTGGGACAGGGAAGCACTGAAGCTTTCTTT. Its protein is CASSQSLGQGSTEAFF.

J is TRBJ2-2 and V is TRBV29-1; D possibly corresponds to TRBD1 (5 bases). Trimming removed 6 bases from V and 4 bases from J, with 12 bases in between. Per germline, CDR1 SQVTM and CDR2 ANQGSEA. CDR3 length: 13 residues. The CDR3 nucleotides are TGCAGCGTCCTAACTGACAGCACCGGGGAGCTGTTTTTT. It codes for CSVLTDSTGELFF.

The chain carries TRBV6-1 and TRBJ1-5, with D tentatively TRBD1 (5 bases). The ends were cut back, 0 bases at V and 3 bases at J, with 15 bases in the middle. This CDR3 is 17 amino acids long. Germline CDR1 MNHNS, CDR2 SASEGT. CDR3 DNA sequence: TGTGCCAGCAGTGAAGCGCGAGGATGGGGGGTCAATCAGCCCCAGCATTTT. Translation gives CASSEARGWGVNQPQHF.

This clone was detected a few times. V usage is TRBV5-1 and J usage is TRBJ1-1; TRBD1 matches 9 bases. The CDR3 has 15 amino acids. J was trimmed by 4 bases and V by 4 bases; bases with no gene match: 8. In germline, CDR1 is SGHRS, CDR2 YFSETQ. The DNA of the CDR3 is TGCGCCAGCAGCGACCGGACAGGGGCCGTCACTGAAGCTTTCTTT. This sequence encodes CASSDRTGAVTEAFF.

The V call is TRBV28, the J call TRBJ1-2, with 8 bases matching TRBD1. V gave up 6 bases and J gave up 8 bases; unmatched junction bases: 17. Germline V CDR1 and CDR2: MDHEN, SYDVKM. The CDR3 consists of 16 residues. The CDR3 coding sequence is TGTGCCAGCAGCTCCTTGACACACCAGGGGGCGCAGGGCTACACCTTC. Translation: CASSSLTHQGAQGYTF.

This clone was seen only a few times. The rearrangement uses TRBV13 and TRBJ1-1, with TRBD1 matching 8 bases. V shed 3 bases and J 4 bases; nucleotides not matched to a gene: 4. This CDR3 has 14 residues. Germline CDR1 reads PRHDT; CDR2 reads FYEKMQ (reference sequence). CDR3 in amino acids: CASSFDRGRTEAFF. The CDR3 nucleotides read TGTGCCAGCAGCTTTGACAGGGGCCGCACTGAAGCTTTCTTT. The complete variable domain, with remaining parts taken from reference TRBV13 and TRBJ1-1, reads AAGVIQSPRHLIKEKRETATLKCYPIPRHDTVYWYQQGPGQDPQFLISFYEKMQSDKGSIPDRFSAQQFSDYHSELNMSSLELGDSALYFCASSFDRGRTEAFFGQGTRLTVV.

This chain uses TRBV11-1 with TRBJ1-1, with D unresolved. Trimming stripped 0 bases from V and 4 bases from J, with 12 bases between. Looked up from germline, CDR1 is SGHAT and CDR2 is FQDESV (reference sequence). This CDR3 is 15 amino acids long. The chain's CDR3 is CASSLARVRITEAFF. The CDR3 DNA sequence: TGTGCCAGCAGCTTAGCGAGGGTGCGTATCACTGAAGCTTTCTTT.

The chain is built from TRBV13 and TRBJ2-7, with 8 bases that match TRBD2. The V gene end was trimmed by 5 bases and the J gene end by 3 bases; junction bases not matched to a gene: 9. CDR3 size: 15 residues. CDR1 and CDR2 from the germline V gene are PRHDT and FYEKMQ (reference sequence). Written as DNA, the CDR3 is TGTGCCAGCAGCCCTAGAGGTAGCGGGGACTACGAGCAGTACTTC. Amino acid sequence: CASSPRGSGDYEQYF.

The chain links TRBV10-3 to TRBJ2-7; TRBD2 aligns across 7 bases. The CDR3 covers 14 residues. The V gene's germline CDR1 is ENHRY and CDR2 SYGVKD. After removal of 3 bases from V and 1 base from J, the junction contained 3 bases not matched to a gene. CDR3 DNA: TGTGCCATCAGTGAAAGAGCGGGGTCCTACGAGCAGTACTTC. Translation: CAISERAGSYEQYF.

V is TRBV9 and J is TRBJ2-4, with 8 positions matching TRBD2. Germline CDR1 reads SGDLS; CDR2 reads YYNGEE. V shed 7 bases and J 1 base; nucleotides not matched to a gene: 4. The CDR3 covers 14 residues. CDR3 sequence: CASGSGAAKNIQYF. CDR3 nucleotide sequence: TGTGCCAGCGGTAGCGGGGCGGCCAAAAACATTCAGTACTTC.

This chain connects TRBV5-5 to TRBJ1-6; 7 nucleotides match TRBD1. V lost 2 bases to trimming and J lost 9 bases; unmatched junction nucleotides: 5. The germline CDR1 and CDR2 sequences are SGHKS and YYEKEE (reference sequence). The length of the CDR3 is 14 residues. The CDR3 region is CASSFRQGGSPLHF. The DNA of the CDR3 is TGTGCCAGCAGCTTCAGACAGGGCGGTTCACCCCTCCACTTT.

The chain recombines TRBV7-2 with TRBJ2-1, with 7 bases aligning to TRBD2. The CDR3 is 16 residues long. The V segment lost 2 bases and the J segment 0 bases; nucleotides outside the gene matches: 4. Germline CDR1 reads SGHTA; CDR2 reads FQGNSA. The CDR3: CASSLMGGTSYNEQFF. Here the CDR3 DNA reads TGTGCCAGCAGCTTAATGGGGGGGACCTCCTACAATGAGCAGTTCTTC.

The chain uses TRBV14 and TRBJ2-1, with TRBD2 matching over 7 bases. Germline values: CDR1 SGHDN, CDR2 FVKESK. Trimming took 4 bases from V and 5 from J; bases not matched to a gene: 14. This CDR3 is 17 amino acids long. The CDR3 nucleotides are TGTGCCAGCAGCCGGGGGACTAACTTCAGGCTCCACAATGAGCAGTTCTTC. Translated: CASSRGTNFRLHNEQFF. The whole variable domain, filled in from reference TRBV14 and TRBJ2-1, reads EAGVTQFPSHSVIEKGQTVTLRCDPISGHDNLYWYRRVMGKEIKFLLHFVKESKQDESGMPNNRFLAERTGGTYSTLKVQPAELEDSGVYFCASSRGTNFRLHNEQFFGPGTRLTVL.

This chain joins TRBV6-1 and TRBJ1-6; D unclear. The CDR3 consists of 13 residues. Per the germline V gene, CDR1 is MNHNS and CDR2 is SASEGT. Deletions cut 4 bases from V and 7 bases from J, with 8 bases between. Here the CDR3 reads CASSVEGNSPLHF. CDR3 sequence (DNA): TGTGCCAGCAGTGTGGAGGGAAATTCACCCCTCCACTTT.

This chain connects TRBV11-1 to TRBJ2-2; D might be TRBD1 (5 bases). CDR3 length: 13 amino acids. Germline V gives CDR1 SGHAT, CDR2 FQDESV (reference sequence). Trimming took 1 base from V and 9 from J, leaving 9 bases between them. In DNA form, the CDR3 reads TGTGCCAGCAGCTTAGAGGACATAAGGGAGCTGTTTTTT. As protein: CASSLEDIRELFF.